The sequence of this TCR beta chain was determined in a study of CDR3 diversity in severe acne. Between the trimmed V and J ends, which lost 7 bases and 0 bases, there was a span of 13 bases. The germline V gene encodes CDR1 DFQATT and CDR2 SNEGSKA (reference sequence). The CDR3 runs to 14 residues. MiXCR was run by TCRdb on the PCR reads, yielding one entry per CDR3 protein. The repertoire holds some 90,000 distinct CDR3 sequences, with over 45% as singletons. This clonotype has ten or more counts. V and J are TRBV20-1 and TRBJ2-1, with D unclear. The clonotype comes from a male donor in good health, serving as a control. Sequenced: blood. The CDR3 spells CSVASRTSYNEQFF. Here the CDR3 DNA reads TGCAGTGTGGCCAGCAGGACCTCCTACAATGAGCAGTTCTTC.